What follows are 28 T cell receptor beta chains derived from one specimen sequenced in a study of cytomegalovirus exposure and HLA in healthy donors. It was with 60 Vbeta and 13 Jbeta primers that the PCR ran. Produced via immunoSEQ multiplex PCR; TCRdb's table is partial and in-frame only. The repertoire holds about 150,000 clones, with about 85% as singletons. The sequencing input was PBMCs. Receptors were obtained from a man aged 45-65 years in good health and CMV-seropositive.

This rearrangement joins TRBV9 to TRBJ1-3; D is perhaps TRBD1 (5 bases). V lost 4 bases, J lost 0 bases, and 23 bases lay in between. The CDR3 is made up of 19 amino acids. Germline V CDR1 and CDR2: SGDLS, YYNGEE. The CDR3 DNA reads TGTGCCAGCAGCCTGGGCCCAGGGAACGGGGGGTCCTCTGGAAACACCATATATTTT. Translation gives CASSLGPGNGGSSGNTIYF.

V usage is TRBV30 and J usage is TRBJ1-4; D possibly corresponds to TRBD1 (5 bases). Germline V gene lookup returns CDR1 GTSNPN and CDR2 SVGIG (reference sequence). The V and J ends lost 1 base and 2 bases respectively, with 8 bases between them. The CDR3 contains 14 residues. CDR3 amino acids: CAWSEGRTNEKLFF. CDR3 bases: TGTGCCTGGAGTGAGGGGAGGACTAATGAAAAACTGTTTTTT.

The chain employs TRBV6-5 and TRBJ2-7; D is ambiguous. Germline V gives CDR1 MNHEY, CDR2 SVGAGI. The V and J ends lost 5 bases and 9 bases respectively, with 17 bases between them. The CDR3 is made up of 13 amino acids. The CDR3 DNA follows: TGTGCCAGCAGTACCCGATCCCTACGTGTGCAGTACTTC. This sequence encodes CASSTRSLRVQYF.

The chain uses TRBV29-1 and TRBJ2-7; D unclear. Germline V gene lookup returns CDR1 SQVTM and CDR2 ANQGSEA. This CDR3 comprises 12 residues. V lost 4 bases, J lost 0 bases, and 7 bases lay in between. CDR3 sequence reads: CSVGGSSYEQYF. CDR3 DNA sequence: TGCAGCGTTGGTGGCAGCTCCTACGAGCAGTACTTC.

The CDR3 region has the DNA TGTGCCAGCAGCCCGCGGACTAGAAACAATGAGCAGTTCTTC. Its protein is CASSPRTRNNEQFF. This rearrangement joins TRBV5-4 to TRBJ2-1; 7 bases map to TRBD2. The CDR3 runs to 14 residues. V lost 4 bases to trimming and J lost 5 bases; unmatched junction nucleotides: 6. Germline-derived CDR1 and CDR2 are SGHNT and YYREEE (reference sequence).

The chain is built from TRBV11-2 and TRBJ1-2, with D possibly TRBD1 on 5 matching bases. Between the trimmed V and J ends, which lost 2 bases and 4 bases, there was a span of 17 bases. CDR3 length: 16 amino acids. The germline V gene encodes CDR1 SGHAT and CDR2 FQNNGV. The CDR3: CASSLSTGRTSYGYTF. In DNA, the CDR3 is TGTGCCAGCAGCTTAAGCACAGGAAGAACATCCTATGGCTACACCTTC.

This clone was observed a few times. At the DNA level, this CDR3 is encoded by other sequences in the same sample as well. The chain is built from TRBV18 and TRBJ2-7, with TRBD2 matching 7 bases. The CDR3 runs 13 residues. J was trimmed by 2 bases and V by 3 bases; bases with no gene match: 1. CDR1 and CDR2 from the germline V gene are KGHSH and LQKENI. This CDR3 is CASSPGRTYEQYF. The CDR3 region has the DNA TGTGCCAGCTCACCCGGGAGGACCTACGAGCAGTACTTC.

To note about this clone: Sequence at one end of the junction differs from germline and may be a read error. The V gene is TRBV7-7, the J gene TRBJ2-7, with D unresolved. Germline lookup yields CDR1 SSHAT and CDR2 FNYEAQ (reference sequence). This CDR3 is 13 amino acids long. CDR3 loop: CASSSPPSLEQYF. The CDR3, as DNA: TGTGCTAGCAGCTCACCTCCCAGTTTAGAGCAGTACTTC.

Notes on this clone: Other DNA sequences in this specimen translate into the identical CDR3. V usage is TRBV7-9 and J usage is TRBJ2-7; 7 bases agree with TRBD2. The germline CDR1 and CDR2 sequences are SEHNR and FQNEAQ (reference sequence). The CDR3 is 16 amino acids. After removal of 2 bases from V and 6 bases from J, the junction contained 13 bases not matched to a gene. CDR3: CASSLLKGGSLAEQYF. DNA for the CDR3: TGTGCCAGCAGCTTATTGAAGGGAGGGAGTTTAGCCGAGCAGTACTTC.

The chain carries TRBV6-6 and TRBJ2-7, with TRBD1 matching over 7 bases. Trimming at V came to 7 bases and at J to 5 bases, leaving 11 bases not matched to a gene. From germline, CDR1 is MNHNY and CDR2 SVGAGI (reference sequence). The CDR3 is 14 residues long. Here the CDR3 DNA reads TGTGCCAGCACGGTCGACAGGGCTTGGGACGAGCAGTACTTC. It translates to CASTVDRAWDEQYF.

The rearrangement joins TRBV29-1 to TRBJ2-7, with TRBD2 as a possible D gene (6 bases). The CDR3 is made up of 13 amino acids. V was clipped by 6 bases and J by 0 bases, with 12 bases between them. Germline CDR1 reads SQVTM; CDR2 reads ANQGSEA. The CDR3 spells CSVRGLLSYEQYF. Here the CDR3 DNA reads TGCAGCGTGCGGGGACTGCTCTCCTACGAGCAGTACTTC.

The V and J genes are TRBV5-1 and TRBJ2-3; 11 nucleotides line up with TRBD2. Trimming removed 4 bases from V and 6 bases from J; junction bases left unmatched: 10. This CDR3 is 16 amino acids long. CDR1 and CDR2 from the germline V gene are SGHRS and YFSETQ. DNA for the CDR3: TGCGCCAGCAGCCTCCCAGCGACTAGCGGGGCGGATACGCAGTATTTT. Protein: CASSLPATSGADTQYF.

This rearrangement joins TRBV2 to TRBJ2-5; TRBD2 matches at 11 bases. V was clipped by 4 bases and J by 6 bases; unmatched bases: 7. The CDR3 contains 15 residues. The germline V gene encodes CDR1 SNHLY and CDR2 FYNNEI. In DNA, the CDR3 is TGTGCCAGCAGTGGCCCTAGCGGGGGGCCCAAGACCCAGTACTTC. Residues: CASSGPSGGPKTQYF.

The V gene is TRBV6-1, the J gene TRBJ1-5, with 10 nucleotides matching TRBD1. CDR3 size: 14 residues. The V and J ends lost 6 bases and 8 bases, in that order; junction bases with no gene match: 7. The V gene's germline CDR1 is MNHNS and CDR2 SASEGT. For the CDR3, the DNA is TGTGCCAGCAGACTGACAGGGGGCGATAAGCCCCAGCATTTT. Translation: CASRLTGGDKPQHF.

This chain uses TRBV25-1 with TRBJ2-5, with a tentative D call TRBD2 (5 bases). Gene TRBJ2-7 matches the end of the DNA better, so the J call may be wrong. In germline, CDR1 is MGHDK, CDR2 SYGVNS. This CDR3 has 14 residues. The CDR3 protein is CASSERDRTYEQYF. In DNA form, the CDR3 reads TGTGCCAGCAGTGAACGGGATAGAACCTACGAGCAGTACTTC.

V usage is TRBV2 and J usage is TRBJ2-5; 7 bases map to TRBD2. Germline trimming cut 7 bases from V and 3 bases from J; bases unmatched to any gene: 5. This CDR3 is built from 13 residues. Looked up from germline, CDR1 is SNHLY and CDR2 is FYNNEI. CDR3 sequence (DNA): TGTGCCAGCATGGGCCGGGGGGAAGAGACCCAGTACTTC. It codes for CASMGRGEETQYF.

This clone was seen once. V is TRBV28 and J is TRBJ2-3, with TRBD1 matching over 9 bases. Germline CDR1 is MDHEN and CDR2 is SYDVKM. V lost 6 bases to trimming and J lost 5 bases; unmatched junction nucleotides: 9. The CDR3 is 15 amino acids. The CDR3 loop is CASRSQGTGKDTQYF. CDR3 in DNA: TGTGCCAGCAGGAGTCAAGGGACAGGGAAAGATACGCAGTATTTT.

With regard to this clone: A read error may account for a junction end that differs from germline. J is TRBJ2-3 and V is TRBV4-1; TRBD2 matches 8 bases. The CDR3 spans 14 residues. Germline values: CDR1 MGHRA, CDR2 YSYEKL. In nucleotides, the CDR3 is TGCGCCAGCAGACTAGCGGTAAACACAGGTACGCAGTATTTT. Translation: CASRLAVNTGTQYF.

This clone has only one observation. The gene calls are TRBV29-1 and TRBJ1-2, with no clear D. V lost 2 bases and J lost 3, with 10 bases in between. The CDR3 covers 13 residues. Germline-derived CDR1 and CDR2 are SQVTM and ANQGSEA. The CDR3 DNA is TGCAGCGTTGAAAACCCGGGATACTATGGCTACACCTTC. It translates to CSVENPGYYGYTF.

The chain has TRBV5-1 and TRBJ2-5; no reliable D call. The length of the CDR3 is 14 residues. Germline V gene sequence: CDR1 SGHRS, CDR2 YFSETQ. Trimming left V 0 bases short and J 3 bases short, with 9 bases between. The DNA for the CDR3 is TGCGCCAGCAGCTTGGCTGGGCAGGAAGAGACCCAGTACTTC. Its translation is CASSLAGQEETQYF.

The genes are TRBV28 and TRBJ2-3; perhaps TRBD2 as D (6 bases). V gave up 3 bases and J gave up 4 bases, with 11 bases separating them. CDR1 and CDR2 from the germline V gene are MDHEN and SYDVKM. CDR3 size: 14 residues. DNA for the CDR3: TGTGCCAGCAGTTTCCCGGGAGTGGCAGATACGCAGTATTTT. Translated: CASSFPGVADTQYF.

J is TRBJ2-2 and V is TRBV4-1; TRBD2 matches 8 bases. After removal of 4 bases from V and 0 bases from J, the junction contained 7 bases not matched to a gene. CDR1 and CDR2 (germline): MGHRA, YSYEKL. This CDR3 has 17 amino acids. The CDR3 DNA reads as TGCGCCAGCAGCCGACGGGGGGGCGAGACGAACACCGGGGAGCTGTTTTTT. Protein product: CASSRRGGETNTGELFF.

This chain joins TRBV6-1 and TRBJ1-6, with 7 bases that match TRBD1. The trim removed 8 bases at V and 9 bases at J, leaving 13 bases unmatched. CDR1 MNHNS and CDR2 SASEGT come from the germline V gene. CDR3 length equals 15 residues. Here the CDR3 reads CASSRADRVGSPLHF. The CDR3 nucleotides read TGTGCCAGCTCCCGGGCCGACAGGGTTGGTTCACCCCTCCACTTT.

The genes are TRBV7-9 and TRBJ2-3; the D gene is possibly TRBD2 (5 bases). V was pared by 4 bases and J by 2 bases, with 13 bases between. The germline CDR1 and CDR2 sequences are SEHNR and FQNEAQ (reference sequence). The CDR3 covers 15 residues. The CDR3 loop reads CASSYDYDHTDTQYF. The CDR3 nucleotides read TGTGCCAGCAGCTATGACTACGACCACACAGATACGCAGTATTTT.

V usage is TRBV6-6 and J usage is TRBJ1-2; 10 bases align to TRBD1. V lost 7 bases, J lost 9 bases, and 11 bases stayed unmatched. Germline V gene sequence: CDR1 MNHNY, CDR2 SVGAGI (reference sequence). The CDR3 loop spans 14 amino acids. The DNA for the CDR3 is TGTGCCAGCAAGGTGACAGGGGGCGCGGTGAGCTACACCTTC. Encoded protein: CASKVTGGAVSYTF.

The CDR3 nucleotides are TGTGCCAGCAGTATTGGACTAGCGGGAAACAACATTCAGTACTTC. Its translation: CASSIGLAGNNIQYF. This chain joins TRBV2 and TRBJ2-4; 12 bases align to TRBD2. This CDR3 has 15 residues. The germline V gene has CDR1 SNHLY and CDR2 FYNNEI. The ends lost 5 bases at V and 7 bases at J; junction bases unmatched: 6.

The chain carries TRBV1 and TRBJ2-1; the DNA was not compared with TRBD2, the D call given in the table. TRBV1 is labeled a pseudogene. The CDR3 runs 15 residues. CDR3 nucleotides: TGCACCAGCAGCCAAGAATCTCCCTCCTACAATGAGCAGTTCTTC. It codes for CTSSQESPSYNEQFF.

This clone has a handful of counts. The V gene is TRBV4-1, the J gene TRBJ1-1, with D unresolved. The germline V and J ends were trimmed by 4 bases and 8 bases, with 14 bases remaining between them. CDR1 and CDR2 from the germline V gene are MGHRA and YSYEKL. This CDR3 comprises 13 residues. CDR3 bases: TGCGCCAGCAGCCCGGGGAGGCAGTCAGAAGCTTTCTTT. Translating it yields CASSPGRQSEAFF.